This T cell receptor beta chain was recovered during a study of blood T cells in healthy people across ages. The CDR3 loop spans 13 amino acids. The V and J ends lost 0 bases and 7 bases respectively, with 9 bases between them. Through a sample-barcoded 5' primer and a J-beta primer mix, a second PCR was run for about 6 to 11 cycles. Each CDR3 protein is one row after TCRdb ran MiXCR on the 5' RACE reads. The table shows about 570,000 distinct CDR3 sequences, with 27% occurring only once. This chain uses TRBV12-3 or TRBV12-4 with TRBJ2-5; no clear D gene. Sequenced material: blood. This receptor was identified in a woman in her 70s in good health. CDR3 in amino acids: CASSLAGHGTQYF. The CDR3 nucleotides read TGTGCCAGCAGTTTAGCTGGGCATGGGACCCAGTACTTC.